This is a list of T cell receptor beta chains from one sample in a study of T cells in Graves' hyperthyroidism and ophthalmopathy. TCRdb reanalysed the multiplex PCR reads using MiXCR and keeps one entry per CDR3 protein. The sample holds 640,000 or so distinct CDR3 sequences, about 15% seen once. The sequenced sample consisted of blood. Every receptor here comes from a woman between 40 and 55 years old with Graves' ophthalmopathy. CDR3s include the opening cysteine and the closing phenylalanine or tryptophan. The D gene is left open where the match is weak. The size field is filled for only some rows; it gives once, few, many or a size class.

D gene,V gene,J gene,clone size,CDR3 DNA,CDR3 protein
-,TRBV5-1,TRBJ2-5,many,TGCGCCAGCAGCTACACAGGGAGGGAGACCCAGTACTTC,CASSYTGRETQYF
TRBD2,TRBV10-3,TRBJ2-7,many,TGTGCCATCAGTGACCAGGGGACTAGCGGAGCTTACGAGCAGTACTTC,CAISDQGTSGAYEQYF
-,TRBV29-1,TRBJ1-1,-,TGCAGCGTTGAGGACAGAATGAACACTGAAGCTTTCTTT,CSVEDRMNTEAFF
-,TRBV20-1,TRBJ1-5,many,TGCAGTGCTCAAACCGGGACCACTGATCAGCCCCAGCATTTT,CSAQTGTTDQPQHF
TRBD1,TRBV7-9,TRBJ1-2,many,TGTGCTAGTAGGGGGCAGGCTCTCTACAACGGCTACACCTTC,CASRGQALYNGYTF
-,TRBV6-4,TRBJ1-2,-,TGTGCCAGGGAGCCGGCCAGGGAACATGGCTACACCTTC,CAREPAREHGYTF
-,TRBV7-2,TRBJ2-7,-,TGTGCCAGCAGCCCGTTTAACCTGGGCGAGCAGTACTTC,CASSPFNLGEQYF
TRBD1,TRBV5-1,TRBJ1-2,many,TGCGCCAGCAGCGCCCACACAGGGGACTATGGCTACACCTTC,CASSAHTGDYGYTF
-,TRBV28,TRBJ2-5,many,TGTGCCAGCAGCCTAGTTCAGGGGTTAGGTAGAGAGACCCAGTACTTC,CASSLVQGLGRETQYF
-,TRBV28,TRBJ1-1,-,TGTGCCAGCAGTTTATACCTGGGGGAAGCTTTCTTT,CASSLYLGEAFF
TRBD2,TRBV6-5,TRBJ2-7,many,TGTGCCAGCAGCTATAGCGGGAGGTATTACGAGCAGTACTTC,CASSYSGRYYEQYF
-,TRBV7-9,TRBJ2-7,many,TGTGCCAGCAGCTTAGAAGCGGCAAGCTCCTACGAGCAGTACTTC,CASSLEAASSYEQYF
-,TRBV20-1,TRBJ1-2,many,TGCAGTGCCGTATACTCGGGGGAAGACTATGGCTACACCTTC,CSAVYSGEDYGYTF
-,TRBV24-1,TRBJ1-1,many,TGTGCCACCAGTGACGGGACCCTCGGTAAGACTGAAGCTTTCTTT,CATSDGTLGKTEAFF
-,TRBV20-1,TRBJ2-7,many,TGCAGTGCTAGAGCCTTAGCGGTCTCCTACGAGCAGTACTTC,CSARALAVSYEQYF
TRBD2,TRBV11-2,TRBJ2-5,-,TGTGCCAGCAGCTTTACGGCGGGAGGTGGAGAGACCCAGTACTTC,CASSFTAGGGETQYF
TRBD1,TRBV6-2/TRBV6-3,TRBJ1-1,few,TGTGCCAGCAGCTCGTTCGGACAGGGGGCGACTGAAGCTTTCTTT,CASSSFGQGATEAFF
-,TRBV7-6,TRBJ1-1,-,TGTGCCAGCAGCTTAGCGCCGGAGAGCCCGGCGGCTAACACTGAAGCTTTCTTT,CASSLAPESPAANTEAFF
-,TRBV2,TRBJ1-1,many,TGTGCCAGCAGTGCTATATTTGGGGACACTGAAGCTTTCTTT,CASSAIFGDTEAFF
TRBD1,TRBV15,TRBJ1-5,many,TGTGCCACCAGCAGAGGGACAGGGATTGAGCCCCAGCATTTT,CATSRGTGIEPQHF
-,TRBV2,TRBJ2-2,few,TGTGCCAGCAGTTCGGACAGACGTACCGGGGAGCTGTTTTTT,CASSSDRRTGELFF
TRBD2,TRBV10-2,TRBJ2-5,-,TGCGCCAGCAACCCGAGGGGACTAGAAGAGACCCAGTACTTC,CASNPRGLEETQYF
-,TRBV20-1,TRBJ1-5,few,TGCAGTGCTAGAGATTTGGGAAAAATCAGCCCCCAGCATTTT,CSARDLGKISPQHF
-,TRBV6-1,TRBJ2-7,many,TGTGCCAGCAGTCAATCTTTGGACTACGAGCAGTACTTC,CASSQSLDYEQYF
-,TRBV28,TRBJ1-1,many,TGTGCCAGCAGGAACAGGGAAGCTTTCTTT,CASRNREAFF
-,TRBV7-2,TRBJ1-2,-,TGTGCCAGCAGCGCTCACAGCTATGGCTACACCTTC,CASSAHSYGYTF
-,TRBV4-1,TRBJ1-3,many,TGCGCCAGCAGCCAAGAAGATCCGGGAATCGTCCTGAGGGGCACCATATATTTT,CASSQEDPGIVLRGTIYF
TRBD1,TRBV28,TRBJ2-2,many,TGTGCCAGCAGTAAAGACAGGGTTTATCCCGGGGAGCTGTTTTTT,CASSKDRVYPGELFF
TRBD1,TRBV27,TRBJ1-5,once,TGTGCCAGCGGCCGGGACAGGGGTATTGGCAATCAGCCCCAGCATTTT,CASGRDRGIGNQPQHF
-,TRBV11-2,TRBJ2-2,many,TGTGCCAGCAGCTTATGGGGGAGACAGGTCACCGGGGAGCTGTTTTTT,CASSLWGRQVTGELFF
-,TRBV18,TRBJ2-7,few,TGTGCCAGCTCCATTGAGGGGCCCTCCGAGCAGTACTTC,CASSIEGPSEQYF
TRBD2,TRBV6-1,TRBJ2-2,-,TGTGCCAGCAGGGCGACCGGGAGGGCTGGCACCGGGGAGCTGTTTTTT,CASRATGRAGTGELFF
-,TRBV12-5,TRBJ2-2,-,TGTGCTAGTGGTTTGGATGAGACAGCTCCGAACACCGGGGAGCTGTTTTTT,CASGLDETAPNTGELFF
-,TRBV7-8,TRBJ2-7,many,TGTGCCAGCAGCTTACGGGACCCCCGAACACCCTACGAGCAGTACTTC,CASSLRDPRTPYEQYF
TRBD1,TRBV11-3,TRBJ1-1,many,TGTGCCAGCAGCGCAAGGGACAGTGGAGCTTTCTTT,CASSARDSGAFF
-,TRBV28,TRBJ1-2,-,TGTGCCAGCAGTGGTTACAGGGACGGCTACACCTTC,CASSGYRDGYTF
-,TRBV12-3/TRBV12-4,TRBJ2-2,many,TGTGCCAGCAGTATGGTACAGGGCCGAGTCGCGGGGGAGCTGTTTTTT,CASSMVQGRVAGELFF
-,TRBV6-1,TRBJ1-5,many,TGTGCCAGCACCCCCTATGGCGGCTATAGCAATCAGCCCCAGCATTTT,CASTPYGGYSNQPQHF
-,TRBV6-2/TRBV6-3,TRBJ2-7,many,TGTGCCAGCAGTTACGCAGGCTCCTACGAGCAGTACTTC,CASSYAGSYEQYF
-,TRBV12-5,TRBJ2-5,many,TGTGCTAGTGGTAGACCGAACCAAGAGACCCAGTACTTC,CASGRPNQETQYF
-,TRBV12-3/TRBV12-4,TRBJ1-1,many,TGTGCCAGCAGTTTAGCCAAGGGCTCCGAAGCTTTCTTT,CASSLAKGSEAFF
-,TRBV27,TRBJ2-7,many,TGTGCCAGCAGTTTGCACCGGGACCCAACCTACGAGCAGTACTTC,CASSLHRDPTYEQYF
TRBD2,TRBV6-2/TRBV6-3,TRBJ2-7,-,TGTGCCAGCAGTTCCTTGGCGGGAGTATTATCCTACGAGCAGTACTTC,CASSSLAGVLSYEQYF
-,TRBV12-3/TRBV12-4,TRBJ2-7,many,TGTGCCAGCAAAACGGGACTCACTTTCGACGAGCAGTACTTC,CASKTGLTFDEQYF
-,TRBV19,TRBJ1-1,-,TGTGCCAGTAGTACAGATGGGGACACTGAAGCTTTCTTT,CASSTDGDTEAFF
TRBD1,TRBV24-1,TRBJ2-5,-,TGTGCCACCAGTGACCTTGGTAGGGGGCGAGAGACCCAGTACTTC,CATSDLGRGRETQYF
-,TRBV30,TRBJ2-7,-,TGTGCCTGGAGGCACGGCGCCTACGAGCAGTACTTC,CAWRHGAYEQYF
TRBD2,TRBV28,TRBJ2-2,many,TGTGCCAGCACGAGGATACGGGGGGGAAACACCGGGGAGCTGTTTTTT,CASTRIRGGNTGELFF
-,TRBV20-1,TRBJ2-7,many,TGCAGTGCCTCCCATCCTGGGAAGGGGGCCTACGAGCAGTACTTC,CSASHPGKGAYEQYF
-,TRBV27,TRBJ2-7,many,TGTGCCAGCAGAGTCACGGACAGCCAAATCTACGAGCAGTACTTC,CASRVTDSQIYEQYF
TRBD2,TRBV6-5,TRBJ2-5,many,TGTGCCAGCAGTTACGGGGTAGCGGGAGATCATTTAGAGACCCAGTACTTC,CASSYGVAGDHLETQYF
-,TRBV6-5,TRBJ1-4,many,TGTGCCAGCAGTTACTCATACAGAGGGGATGAAAAACTGTTTTTT,CASSYSYRGDEKLFF
TRBD1,TRBV6-2/TRBV6-3,TRBJ1-3,-,TGTCCCAGCAGTTACTCCTTTCCAGGGGGTGGCTCTGGAAACACCATATATTTT,CPSSYSFPGGGSGNTIYF
TRBD1,TRBV6-5,TRBJ1-1,many,TGTGCCAGCAGACGGGGACAGGGGCAGGGGGCTTTCTTT,CASRRGQGQGAFF
-,TRBV29-1,TRBJ1-2,many,TGCAGCGTTGGAAACAGCTATGGCTACACCTTC,CSVGNSYGYTF